This TCR beta chain was documented in a study of T cells expressing NK-cell markers. From its re-call of the 5' RACE reads, TCRdb lists each CDR3 protein once, without DNA. Reported are about 550,000 distinct CDR3 sequences; the ten largest clones contain around 4%. The length of the CDR3 is 14 residues. V and J are TRBV12-3 or TRBV12-4 and TRBJ2-3; TCRdb's assignment of TRBD2 cannot be checked, as there is no DNA. The origin of this receptor is a man aged 18 to 30 in good health. The source material was blood T cells: a sorted CD56 or NKG2C T cell subset, CD4+ or CD8+ T cells, or bulk PBMC T cells (not recorded which). The CDR3 sequence: CASNYAGLADTQYF.